This record covers a single TCR beta chain. These data come from a study of early T cells in non-severe SARS-CoV-2 infection. CDR3 length equals 15 residues. With 2 bases clipped from V and 1 base from J, the junction kept 4 bases outside the gene matches. In germline, CDR1 is SGHRS, CDR2 YFSETQ. A single record per CDR3 protein comes from TCRdb applying MiXCR to the 5' RACE reads. This sample has tens of thousands of distinct CDR3 sequences; 4.5% to 6% occur once, and the top ten carry about a fifth. The sequencing input was whole blood. The chain uses TRBV5-1 and TRBJ2-3; 7 nucleotides align to TRBD1. This sequence originates from an adult who was a healthcare worker with PCR-confirmed SARS-CoV-2 infection or an uninfected control (not recorded which). This chain's CDR3 is CASSFAGTGTDTQYF. In DNA form, the CDR3 reads TGCGCCAGCAGCTTTGCCGGGACAGGCACAGATACGCAGTATTTT.